This T cell receptor (beta chain) was identified in a study of blood T cell repertoires in COVID-19. Study as a whole: Specimens from acute and convalescent COVID-19 originated in the United States, Italy and Spain. T cells, B-cell-depleted T cells, or PBMCs supplied cDNA or gDNA.

Measured with immunoSEQ multiplex PCR; TCRdb has only the in-frame clones, and not every one. The repertoire holds about 100,000 clones, with roughly nine tenths as singletons. J was trimmed by 5 bases and V by 5 bases; bases with no gene match: 30. Germline V gene sequence: CDR1 MDHEN, CDR2 SYDVKM. The CDR3 loop spans 22 amino acids. Sample: peripheral blood. The sequence was obtained from a human donor with active COVID-19. The donor label of this sample is uncertain. The genes are TRBV28 and TRBJ1-1, with TRBD1 identical over 9 bases. The DNA for the CDR3 is TGTGCCAGCAGTGTTACGGGACAGGGTGTTTCCTCTGGGGGTGGTCGACCTACTGAAGCTTTCTTT. Its translation is CASSVTGQGVSSGGGRPTEAFF. The whole variable domain, filled in from reference TRBV28 and TRBJ1-1, reads DVKVTQSSRYLVKRTGEKVFLECVQDMDHENMFWYRQDPGLGLRLIYFSYDVKMKEKGDIPEGYSVSREKKERFSLILESASTNQTSMYLCASSVTGQGVSSGGGRPTEAFFGQGTRLTVV.